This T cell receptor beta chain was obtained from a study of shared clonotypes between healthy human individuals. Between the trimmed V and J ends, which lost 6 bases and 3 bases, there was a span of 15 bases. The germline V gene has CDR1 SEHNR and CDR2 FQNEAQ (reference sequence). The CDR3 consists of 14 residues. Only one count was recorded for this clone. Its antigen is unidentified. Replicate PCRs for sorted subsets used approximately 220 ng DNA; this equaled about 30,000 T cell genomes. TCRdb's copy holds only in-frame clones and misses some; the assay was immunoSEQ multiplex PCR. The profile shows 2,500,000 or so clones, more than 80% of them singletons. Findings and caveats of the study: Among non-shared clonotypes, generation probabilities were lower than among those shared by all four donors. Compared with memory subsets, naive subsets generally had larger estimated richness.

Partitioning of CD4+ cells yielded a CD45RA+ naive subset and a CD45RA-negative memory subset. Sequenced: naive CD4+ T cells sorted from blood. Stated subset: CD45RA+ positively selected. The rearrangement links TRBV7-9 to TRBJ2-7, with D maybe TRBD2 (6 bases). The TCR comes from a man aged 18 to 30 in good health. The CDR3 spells CASRPGGFHYEQYF. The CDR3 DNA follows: TGTGCCAGCAGGCCCGGGGGATTTCACTACGAGCAGTACTTC.